The sequence of this T cell receptor (beta chain) was determined in a study of T-cell reconstitution after alpha-beta-depleted transplantation in children. This clonotype came up many times. V shed 0 bases and J 5 bases; nucleotides not matched to a gene: 7. This CDR3 is 15 amino acids long. Looked up from germline, CDR1 is SGHRS and CDR2 is YFSETQ. TCRbeta library preparation incorporated unique molecular identifiers. TCRdb passed the PCR reads through MiXCR, listing each CDR3 protein once. The sample includes 90,000 to 130,000 distinct CDR3 sequences, 10% seen only once; the top ten take 6.5% to 9.5%.

The sample in question was PBMCs from the stem cell graft donor, obtained from the stem cell graft. The TCR sequence derives from a human donor who donated a stem cell graft to a child with acute lymphoblastic leukemia. The chain is built from TRBV5-1 and TRBJ1-2, with 7 bases identical to TRBD1. The DNA of the CDR3 is TGCGCCAGCAGCTTGGCCGGGAACAGGGGATATGGCTACACCTTC. As protein: CASSLAGNRGYGYTF.